The 25 T cell receptor beta chains in this list originate from one sample, sequenced in a study of cytomegalovirus exposure and HLA in healthy donors. Profiled with immunoSEQ multiplex PCR; TCRdb holds only in-frame clones, not every one. This table holds some 110,000 clones, approximately 88% found once. Material: PBMCs. These receptors all come from a man younger than 35 in good health and CMV-seronegative.

This clone has a single count. V gene TRBV9 combines with J gene TRBJ2-7; D is perhaps TRBD2 (6 bases). Germline CDR1 and CDR2: SGDLS and YYNGEE. The CDR3 covers 16 residues. V gave up 7 bases and J gave up 3 bases, with 23 bases separating them. The CDR3 DNA reads TGTGCCAGCGCGGGGTGTCCCGGGTTATTCTTCTACGAGCAGTACTTC. This encodes CASAGCPGLFFYEQYF.

The J gene is TRBJ1-6, the V gene TRBV28; maybe TRBD1 (5 bases). V shed 4 bases and J shed 7 bases, with 14 bases lying between them. The germline V gene encodes CDR1 MDHEN and CDR2 SYDVKM. This CDR3 has 15 residues. This chain's CDR3 is CASSSLDSKNSPLHF. For the CDR3, the DNA is TGTGCCAGCAGTTCCCTTGACAGCAAAAATTCACCCCTCCACTTT.

Here the CDR3 reads CASSGNSGYTGELFF. DNA for the CDR3: TGTGCCAGCAGTGGGAATAGCGGGTATACCGGGGAGCTGTTTTTT. The rearrangement uses TRBV2 and TRBJ2-2; 7 bases are a match to TRBD2. This CDR3 contains 15 residues. Trimming at V came to 4 bases and at J to 5 bases, leaving 7 bases not matched to a gene. CDR1 and CDR2 from the germline V gene are SNHLY and FYNNEI.

This chain joins TRBV7-2 and TRBJ1-1; no definite D call. Trimming removed 1 base from V and 3 bases from J, with 6 bases in between. The CDR3 is 13 residues long. CDR1 SGHTA and CDR2 FQGNSA come from the germline V gene. CDR3 in amino acids: CASSLDMDTEAFF. DNA for the CDR3: TGTGCCAGCAGCTTAGACATGGACACTGAAGCTTTCTTT.

The chain combines TRBV2 with TRBJ2-7; weak D call: TRBD1 (5 bases). Germline CDR1 SNHLY, CDR2 FYNNEI. The CDR3 contains 11 residues. V lost 4 bases and J 9 bases, leaving 10 bases between the germline ends. For the CDR3, the DNA is TGTGCCAGCAGTGTAGGGGTCGCGCAGTACTTC. Protein sequence: CASSVGVAQYF.

The genes are TRBV6-1 and TRBJ2-7; 11 bases agree with TRBD2. The V gene end was trimmed by 5 bases and the J gene end by 3 bases; junction bases not matched to a gene: 6. Germline-derived CDR1 and CDR2 are MNHNS and SASEGT. The CDR3 runs 15 residues. The CDR3 protein is CASSPGTSGFYEQYF. The CDR3 region has the DNA TGTGCCAGCAGTCCTGGGACTAGCGGCTTCTACGAGCAGTACTTC.

The V gene is TRBV6-1, the J gene TRBJ2-5; D may be TRBD1 (5 bases). CDR3 size: 14 residues. CDR1 and CDR2 from the germline V gene are MNHNS and SASEGT. V was shortened by 5 bases and J by 5 bases, with 15 bases between the two germline ends. CDR3 region: CASSSQGRRETQYF. As DNA, the CDR3 is TGTGCCAGCAGTAGCCAGGGCCGGCGGGAGACCCAGTACTTC.

The V call is TRBV6-5, the J call TRBJ2-2, with D possibly matching TRBD2 (6 bases). Between the trimmed V and J ends, which lost 4 bases and 6 bases, there was a span of 18 bases. CDR3 length: 16 residues. Germline loops: CDR1 MNHEY, CDR2 SVGAGI. In DNA form, the CDR3 reads TGTGCCAGCAGTTCCGGGGGACGGCGGGGCGCCGGGGAGCTGTTTTTT. Amino acid sequence: CASSSGGRRGAGELFF.

The rearrangement joins TRBV14 to TRBJ2-7, with TRBD1 matching 10 bases. The germline CDR1 and CDR2 sequences are SGHDN and FVKESK. Losses at the gene ends were 4 bases for V and 4 bases for J; bases not matched to a gene: 7. The CDR3 contains 15 residues. CDR3 nucleotide sequence: TGTGCCAGCAGCCTGACCGACAGGGGGCAATACGAGCAGTACTTC. This encodes CASSLTDRGQYEQYF.

The chain employs TRBV6-1 and TRBJ2-7; D might be TRBD2 (5 bases). The length of the CDR3 is 15 residues. The germline gives CDR1 MNHNS, CDR2 SASEGT. V was pared by 6 bases and J by 4 bases, with 19 bases between. This CDR3 reads CASSAEGLGTYEQYF. CDR3 sequence (DNA): TGTGCCAGCAGCGCAGAGGGCCTTGGTACTTACGAGCAGTACTTC.

This chain connects TRBV19 to TRBJ2-7, with 8 bases fitting TRBD2. The CDR3 covers 15 residues. The V gene's germline CDR1 is LNHDA and CDR2 SQIVND (reference sequence). Trimming at V came to 3 bases and at J to 2 bases, leaving 6 bases not matched to a gene. The CDR3 nucleotides read TGTGCCAGTAGTATGGGTTCAGCGGGGGCCTACGAGCAGTACTTC. Its translation: CASSMGSAGAYEQYF.

The chain couples TRBV6-5 to TRBJ2-7, with 7 bases identical to TRBD1. V was pared by 10 bases and J by 1 base, with 7 bases of the junction left unmatched. The germline CDR1 and CDR2 sequences are MNHEY and SVGAGI. The CDR3 has 13 amino acids. The CDR3 DNA reads TGTGCCACCGAACGACAGGGATCCTACGAGCAGTACTTC. Protein: CATERQGSYEQYF.

The chain is built from TRBV9 and TRBJ1-1; D possibly corresponds to TRBD1 (6 bases). There are 15 residues in the CDR3. V gave up 3 bases and J gave up 4 bases, with 16 bases separating them. The germline V gene has CDR1 SGDLS and CDR2 YYNGEE. This CDR3 reads CASSGGPMGATEAFF. CDR3 nucleotide sequence: TGTGCCAGCAGCGGAGGTCCGATGGGGGCCACTGAAGCTTTCTTT. Complete variable domain (other parts from reference TRBV9 and TRBJ1-1): DSGVTQTPKHLITATGQRVTLRCSPRSGDLSVYWYQQSLDQGLQFLIQYYNGEERAKGNILERFSAQQFPDLHSELNLSSLELGDSALYFCASSGGPMGATEAFFGQGTRLTVV.

This chain links TRBV28 with TRBJ2-1; possible D gene TRBD2, 6 bases. Per germline, CDR1 MDHEN and CDR2 SYDVKM. The CDR3 length is 16 residues. The V end was cut by 3 bases, the J end by 6 bases, with 18 bases between. CDR3 bases: TGTGCCAGCAGTTTTTCTATTTTAGGGGACTCCAATGAGCAGTTCTTC. It yields the protein CASSFSILGDSNEQFF. The entire variable domain, with the rest obtained from reference TRBV28 and TRBJ2-1, is as follows: DVKVTQSSRYLVKRTGEKVFLECVQDMDHENMFWYRQDPGLGLRLIYFSYDVKMKEKGDIPEGYSVSREKKERFSLILESASTNQTSMYLCASSFSILGDSNEQFFGPGTRLTVL.

The rearrangement uses TRBV6-1 and TRBJ1-2, with a possible D match to TRBD1 (5 bases). Germline V CDR1 and CDR2: MNHNS, SASEGT. The V gene lost 0 bases and the J gene lost 4 bases, with 9 bases spanning the gap. This CDR3 comprises 14 residues. CDR3 residues: CASSEAGRVYGYTF. The CDR3, as DNA: TGTGCCAGCAGTGAAGCGGGCAGGGTCTATGGCTACACCTTC.

V usage is TRBV5-4 and J usage is TRBJ2-5; TRBD2 agrees at 13 bases. V trimming: 4 bases; J trimming: 3 bases; junction bases outside the gene matches: 9. There are 17 residues in the CDR3. Germline CDR1 and CDR2: SGHNT and YYREEE (reference sequence). As DNA, the CDR3 is TGTGCCAGCAGCACCCAGCGGACTAGCGGGGGTAAAGAGACCCAGTACTTC. It yields the protein CASSTQRTSGGKETQYF.

The rearrangement joins TRBV18 to TRBJ2-5; 8 positions agree with TRBD1. This CDR3 has 13 residues. Germline values: CDR1 KGHSH, CDR2 LQKENI. Trimming took 3 bases from V and 5 from J; bases not matched to a gene: 2. The CDR3, as DNA: TGTGCCAGCTCACCGGACAGGGATGAGACCCAGTACTTC. As protein: CASSPDRDETQYF. The full variable domain, in which reference TRBV18 and TRBJ2-5 provide the parts outside the CDR3, is NAGVMQNPRHLVRRRGQEARLRCSPMKGHSHVYWYRQLPEEGLKFMVYLQKENIIDESGMPKERFSAEFPKEGPSILRIQQVVRGDSAAYFCASSPDRDETQYFGPGTRLLVL.

The J gene is TRBJ2-1, the V gene TRBV6-1; TRBD1 matches at 10 bases. Germline assignment: CDR1 MNHNS and CDR2 SASEGT. Germline trimming cut 2 bases from V and 2 bases from J; bases unmatched to any gene: 9. The CDR3 extends over 18 amino acids. As DNA, the CDR3 is TGTGCCAGCAGTGAATACCCGGGACAGGGGAATCCCTACAATGAGCAGTTCTTC. This translates into CASSEYPGQGNPYNEQFF.

The chain links TRBV7-9 to TRBJ1-6, with D perhaps matching TRBD1 (5 bases). The V and J ends lost 5 bases and 3 bases respectively, with 14 bases between them. This CDR3 contains 16 residues. Germline V gene lookup returns CDR1 SEHNR and CDR2 FQNEAQ (reference sequence). The CDR3 region has the DNA TGTGCCAGCAGCCAAGGAACAGGATTCTATAATTCACCCCTCCACTTT. Its translation: CASSQGTGFYNSPLHF.

The genes are TRBV6-5 and TRBJ1-1, with D uncertain. In germline, CDR1 is MNHEY, CDR2 SVGAGI. V lost 10 bases and J lost 7, with 19 bases in between. The CDR3 loop spans 13 amino acids. CDR3 coding DNA: TGTGCCATCGTCGATTACCACCGGGGTGAAGCTTTCTTT. This gives the protein CAIVDYHRGEAFF.

The chain carries TRBV11-3 and TRBJ2-7, with D maybe TRBD2 (5 bases). Trimming left V 3 bases short and J 3 bases short, with 12 bases between. Germline V gene sequence: CDR1 SGHNT, CDR2 YENEEA. The CDR3 totals 14 residues. The DNA of the CDR3 is TGTGCCAGCAGCTTCGGAGGTAGCGTCTACGAGCAGTACTTC. It translates to CASSFGGSVYEQYF.

This clone is judged medium-sized (0.01 to 0.1%). The chain carries TRBV11-2 and TRBJ2-7; a possible D gene is TRBD1 (5 bases). The length of the CDR3 is 14 residues. The ends were cut back, 1 base at V and 5 bases at J, with 12 bases in the middle. CDR1 and CDR2 from the germline V gene are SGHAT and FQNNGV. CDR3 loop: CASSLAKWGHEQYF. The CDR3 DNA reads TGTGCCAGCAGCTTAGCTAAATGGGGCCACGAGCAGTACTTC.

V usage is TRBV15 and J usage is TRBJ1-6; unclear D gene. V shed 0 bases and J shed 8 bases, with 14 bases lying between them. In germline, CDR1 is LNHNV, CDR2 YYDKDF (reference sequence). This CDR3 spans 16 amino acids. CDR3 amino acids: CATSRDPSRWDSPLHF. CDR3 in DNA: TGTGCCACCAGCAGAGATCCTTCCAGGTGGGATTCACCCCTCCACTTT.

In DNA, the CDR3 is TGCAGCGTTGAAGAACTAGCGGAAGAGACCCAGTACTTC. Protein sequence: CSVEELAEETQYF. The chain combines TRBV29-1 with TRBJ2-5; 8 nucleotides line up with TRBD2. Trimming cost V 0 bases and J 3 bases; bases outside gene matches: 0. Germline V CDR1 and CDR2: SQVTM, ANQGSEA. The CDR3 length is 13 residues.

The chain couples TRBV5-8 to TRBJ1-4; 7 positions match TRBD1. This CDR3 is built from 14 residues. Germline V lookup: CDR1 SGHTS, CDR2 YDEGEE. The ends lost 6 bases at V and 9 bases at J; junction bases unmatched: 11. The CDR3 coding sequence is TGTGCCAGCAACCCCCGGATGGGACAGCAAAAACTGTTTTTT. This sequence encodes CASNPRMGQQKLFF.